A selection of T cell receptor beta chains follows, all from one sample in a study of T cell responses to AZD1222 COVID-19 vaccine. Here immunoSEQ multiplex PCR was the method, and the copy in TCRdb shows in-frame clones only, minus some. Here the sample spans about 130,000 clones, less than 95% being singletons. The material was peripheral blood, obtained on day 0 of MenACWY control vaccination. The source of these receptors is an adult in good health. Both conserved end residues are part of each CDR3. A D gene is named only where the DNA matches it firmly. Not all rows give a size; the values are once, few, many and, for expanded clones, a class.

v_gene	j_gene	d_gene	abundance	CDR3nt	CDR3aa
TRBV7-9	TRBJ1-2	NA	NA	TGTGCCAGCAGCCCTGGACCGGGCTATGGCTACACCTTC	CASSPGPGYGYTF
TRBV6-5	TRBJ1-2	NA	NA	TGTGCCAGCAGTAGGGGACACGAGACTAACTATGGCTACACCTTC	CASSRGHETNYGYTF
TRBV7-9	TRBJ1-1	NA	NA	TGTGCCAGCAGCCCACCACAGGGATTTCGTTCTGAAGCTTTCTTT	CASSPPQGFRSEAFF
TRBV28	TRBJ1-3	NA	once	TGTGCCAGCAGTTTCTCGGGGGGATCCGGAAACACCATATATTTT	CASSFSGGSGNTIYF
TRBV28	TRBJ1-6	TRBD1	NA	TGTGCCAGCAGTGGGACAGGGAGGAGGAATTCACCCCTCCACTTT	CASSGTGRRNSPLHF
TRBV14	TRBJ2-1	TRBD2	NA	TGTGCCAGCAGCCAATCGGGACTAGCGGGAGGACGGTTCTTC	CASSQSGLAGGRFF
TRBV7-2	TRBJ1-6	TRBD1	once	TGTGCCAGCAGCTTCAGGGGGGTCTATAATTCACCCCTCCACTTT	CASSFRGVYNSPLHF
TRBV20-1	TRBJ2-5	TRBD2	NA	TGCAGTGCTAGTGTGTCTAGCGGGGAGACCCAGTACTTC	CSASVSSGETQYF
TRBV19	TRBJ2-5	NA	NA	TGTGCCAGTAGTTGGGCAGCACAAGAGACCCAGTACTTC	CASSWAAQETQYF
TRBV9	TRBJ2-1	NA	NA	TGTGCCAGCAGCCCACATGGGGGGACAGCCTCCGCTAATGAGCAGTTCTTC	CASSPHGGTASANEQFF
TRBV19	TRBJ2-7	TRBD2	NA	TGTGCCAGTAGGCTAGCGGGAGGGCCCAACGAGCAGTACTTC	CASRLAGGPNEQYF
TRBV6-5	TRBJ1-2	NA	NA	TGTGCCAGCAGTTACTCACATCTCTATGGCTACACCTTC	CASSYSHLYGYTF
TRBV30	TRBJ2-2	NA	NA	TGTGCCTGGAGCTGGCTACCGAACACCGGGGAGCTGTTTTTT	CAWSWLPNTGELFF
TRBV4-2	TRBJ1-1	NA	NA	TGTGCCAGCAGCCAACCAGGGGACCCGAACACTGAAGCTTTCTTT	CASSQPGDPNTEAFF
TRBV7-3	TRBJ2-7	TRBD2	NA	TGTGCCAGCAGCTTGGTAGCGGGAGTGTTGAGCGAGCAGTACTTC	CASSLVAGVLSEQYF
TRBV5-4	TRBJ2-2	NA	NA	TGTGCCAGCAGCTTCCGTCCCGTGAGGACCGGGGAGCTGTTTTTT	CASSFRPVRTGELFF
TRBV7-2	TRBJ2-1	TRBD2	NA	TGTGCCAGCCGGGTAGCGGGGGTTAATGAGCAGTTCTTC	CASRVAGVNEQFF